This TCR beta chain emerged from a study of memory CD4+ T cells and cytomegalovirus serostatus. Overall study context: This sample comes from healthy Belgian adults, under 10 CMV seropositive, 20 to 25 seronegative.

Concerning this clone: The antigen remains undetermined.

V gave up 5 bases and J gave up 0 bases, with 11 bases separating them. This CDR3 has 14 residues. Germline lookup yields CDR1 MNHEY and CDR2 SMNVEV (reference sequence). The sort gate was single viable CD3+CD4+CD8-CD45RO+ cells for memory CD4+ T cells. Assay: immunoSEQ multiplex PCR; the TCRdb copy retains only in-frame clones and omits some. In the table there are approximately 92,000 clones, 80% of which are singletons. Study-wide findings and caveats: The CMV-associated TCR signature appears largely within the CD4+ memory repertoire. Each of approximately 69 CMV-associated TCRbeta sequences occurred in one to five individuals. Repertoires predicted CMV serostatus with median bootstrapped AUC of about 0.94.

The sequence derives from an adult in good health and CMV-seropositive. The rearrangement joins TRBV27 to TRBJ2-7; maybe TRBD1 (6 bases). Material for sequencing was memory CD4+ T cells from blood. The CDR3 DNA reads as TGTGCCAGCAGTCTAGACAGGTTCTCCTACGAGCAGTACTTC. It specifies CASSLDRFSYEQYF.